These 10 T cell receptor beta chains came from one sample sequenced in a study of OX40 agonist ivuxolimab in advanced cancers. Here immunoSEQ multiplex PCR was the method, and the copy in TCRdb shows in-frame clones only, minus some. The sample contains roughly 18,000 clones, roughly four fifths of which appear only once. The source material was CD4+ or CD8+ T cells sorted from blood, sampled in a trial of the OX40 agonist ivuxolimab. These receptors originate from an adult with an advanced solid tumor such as melanoma, head and neck, liver or kidney cancer.

The chain combines TRBV6-5 with TRBJ1-4, with a weak D call TRBD1 (5 bases). This CDR3 has 13 amino acids. V lost 2 bases, J lost 8 bases, and 9 bases lay in between. Germline V gives CDR1 MNHEY, CDR2 SVGAGI. CDR3 loop: CASSYGGGEKLFF. CDR3 nucleotide sequence: TGTGCCAGCAGTTACGGGGGAGGCGAAAAACTGTTTTTT.

The V gene is TRBV4-2, the J gene TRBJ2-6; D perhaps matches TRBD2 (6 bases). Trimming took 1 base from V and 0 from J, leaving 10 bases between them. Germline CDR1 and CDR2: LGHNA and YNFKEQ. This CDR3 spans 17 amino acids. The CDR3 DNA reads as TGTGCCAGCAGCCAAGTCCCGGGGGACTCTGGGGCCAACGTCCTGACTTTC. Amino acid sequence: CASSQVPGDSGANVLTF.

The V and J genes are TRBV19 and TRBJ2-5; 8 nucleotides agree with TRBD1. Trimming at V came to 6 bases and at J to 4 bases, leaving 13 bases not matched to a gene. Germline CDR1 is LNHDA and CDR2 is SQIVND (reference sequence). This CDR3 comprises 16 residues. The CDR3 DNA reads TGTGCCAGTAGCCTAAATCCAGGGGGCATAGGAGAGACCCAGTACTTC. Residues: CASSLNPGGIGETQYF.

V and J are TRBV7-9 and TRBJ2-3; TRBD2 aligns across 8 bases. The V segment lost 8 bases and the J segment 1 base; nucleotides outside the gene matches: 11. This CDR3 comprises 16 residues. The germline gives CDR1 SEHNR, CDR2 FQNEAQ (reference sequence). CDR3: CASPPPGGPGTDTQYF. The DNA for the CDR3 is TGTGCCAGCCCCCCCCCGGGAGGGCCGGGCACAGATACGCAGTATTTT.

This rearrangement joins TRBV6-4 to TRBJ1-4; D is undetermined. This CDR3 contains 13 residues. Trimming removed 11 bases from V and 9 bases from J, with 19 bases in between. Germline CDR1 is MRHNA and CDR2 is SNTAGT. CDR3 region: CAEIVGGRQKLFF. For the CDR3, the DNA is TGTGCCGAAATCGTGGGCGGGCGGCAAAAACTGTTTTTT.

The chain is built from TRBV28 and TRBJ1-5, with D unclear. Trimming cost V 7 bases and J 4 bases, with 11 bases left between them. Germline values: CDR1 MDHEN, CDR2 SYDVKM. The CDR3 loop spans 13 amino acids. CDR3 sequence: CASTNGVNQPQHF. The CDR3 DNA follows: TGTGCCAGCACCAATGGGGTGAATCAGCCCCAGCATTTT.

The CDR3 sequence is CASNSQGTLSGYTF. Written as DNA, the CDR3 is TGTGCCAGCAACAGCCAGGGGACCCTAAGTGGCTACACCTTC. This chain connects TRBV5-5 to TRBJ1-2, with D perhaps TRBD1 (6 bases). V shed 6 bases and J shed 7 bases, with 19 bases lying between them. CDR1 and CDR2 from the germline V gene are SGHKS and YYEKEE (reference sequence). The CDR3 consists of 14 residues.

V usage is TRBV7-6 and J usage is TRBJ1-1; D might be TRBD1 (6 bases). This CDR3 has 14 residues. Germline V CDR1 and CDR2: SGHVS, FNYEAQ. V shed 1 base and J shed 5 bases, with 11 bases lying between them. The CDR3 here is CASSLDRVGTEAFF. The DNA for the CDR3 is TGTGCCAGCAGCTTAGACAGGGTTGGTACTGAAGCTTTCTTT.

This clone was seen only once. The rearrangement joins TRBV5-4 to TRBJ1-2; 7 nucleotides agree with TRBD1. The CDR3 has 16 residues. CDR1 is SGHNT and CDR2 is YYREEE in the germline V gene (reference sequence). Losses at the gene ends were 1 base for V and 1 base for J; bases not matched to a gene: 7. The CDR3 is CASSLLGQLNNYGYTF. For the CDR3, the DNA is TGTGCCAGCAGCTTGTTGGGACAGCTCAATAACTATGGCTACACCTTC.

The rearrangement uses TRBV7-3 and TRBJ2-1; no reliable D call. Trimming pared 6 bases from V and 5 bases from J, leaving 11 bases between. The CDR3 is 13 residues long. Germline CDR1 is SGHTA and CDR2 is FQGTGA. The CDR3 DNA is TGTGCCAGCAGTAAGGGTCGGGACAATGAGCAGTTCTTC. Translated, it gives CASSKGRDNEQFF.